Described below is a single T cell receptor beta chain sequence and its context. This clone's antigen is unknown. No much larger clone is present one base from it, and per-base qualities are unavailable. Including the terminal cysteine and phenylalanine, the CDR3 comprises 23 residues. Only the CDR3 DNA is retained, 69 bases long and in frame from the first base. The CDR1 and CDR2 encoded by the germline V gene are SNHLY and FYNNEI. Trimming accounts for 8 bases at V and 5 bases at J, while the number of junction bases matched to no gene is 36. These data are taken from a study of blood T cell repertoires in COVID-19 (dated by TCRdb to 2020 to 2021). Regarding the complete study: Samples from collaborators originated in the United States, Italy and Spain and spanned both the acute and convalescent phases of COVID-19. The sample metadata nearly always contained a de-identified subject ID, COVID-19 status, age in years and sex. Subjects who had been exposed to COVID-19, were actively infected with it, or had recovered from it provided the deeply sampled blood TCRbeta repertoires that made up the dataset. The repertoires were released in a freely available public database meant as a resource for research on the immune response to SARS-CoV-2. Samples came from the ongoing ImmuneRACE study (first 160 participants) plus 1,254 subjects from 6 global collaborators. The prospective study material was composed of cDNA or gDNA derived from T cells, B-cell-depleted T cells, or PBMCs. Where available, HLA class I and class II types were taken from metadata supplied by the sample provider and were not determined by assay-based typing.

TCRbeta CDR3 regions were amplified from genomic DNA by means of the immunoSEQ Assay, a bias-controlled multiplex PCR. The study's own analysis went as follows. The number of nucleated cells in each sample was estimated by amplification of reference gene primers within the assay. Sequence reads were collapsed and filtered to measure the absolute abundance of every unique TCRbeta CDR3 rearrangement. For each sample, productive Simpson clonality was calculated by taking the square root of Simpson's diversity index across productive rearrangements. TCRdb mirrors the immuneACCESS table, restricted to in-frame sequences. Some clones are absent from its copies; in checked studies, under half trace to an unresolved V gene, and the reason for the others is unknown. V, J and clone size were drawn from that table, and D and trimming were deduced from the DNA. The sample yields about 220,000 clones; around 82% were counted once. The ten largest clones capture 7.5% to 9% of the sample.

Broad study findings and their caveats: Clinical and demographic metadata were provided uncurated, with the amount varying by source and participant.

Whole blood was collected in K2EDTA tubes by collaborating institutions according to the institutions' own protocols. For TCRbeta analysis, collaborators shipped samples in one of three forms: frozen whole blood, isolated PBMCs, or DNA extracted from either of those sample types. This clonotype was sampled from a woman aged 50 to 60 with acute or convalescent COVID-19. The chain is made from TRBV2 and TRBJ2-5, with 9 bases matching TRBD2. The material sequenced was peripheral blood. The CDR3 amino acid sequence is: CASGMGAVRGAGKASGASETQYF. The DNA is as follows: TGTGCCAGCGGAATGGGAGCTGTACGGGGGGCTGGGAAGGCTAGCGGGGCCTCGGAGACCCAGTACTTC.